This is a list of T cell receptor beta chains from one sample in a study. MiXCR, applied by TCRdb to the RT-PCR reads, yields one record per CDR3 protein. The sample includes more than 600,000 distinct CDR3 sequences, about 14% of them seen just once. Sequences were obtained from memory CD4+ T cells from blood. Every receptor here comes from a female donor in good health, serving as a healthy control. CDR3s include the opening cysteine and the closing phenylalanine or tryptophan. D genes are given only for firm matches. The size of a clone is reported for some rows only, either as once, few or many, or as a class for expanded clones.

d_call	j_call	cdr3_length	clone_size	v_call	cdr3_nt	cdr3_aa
TRBD1	TRBJ2-2	17	few	TRBV7-8	TGTGCCAGCAGCTCAGGTCTCGGACAGGGTGGTTCCGGGGAGCTGTTTTTT	CASSSGLGQGGSGELFF
.	TRBJ2-3	13	.	TRBV2	TGTGCCAGCATCGATTTGGGGGGAGATACGCAGTATTTT	CASIDLGGDTQYF
.	TRBJ1-2	14	many	TRBV12-3/TRBV12-4	TGTGCCAGCAGTTTATATCCGGGGAACTATGGCTACACCTTC	CASSLYPGNYGYTF
TRBD2	TRBJ2-1	16	many	TRBV7-6	TGTGCCAGCAGCTTAGAATACCTAGCGGGAGACAATGAGCAGTTCTTC	CASSLEYLAGDNEQFF
.	TRBJ2-7	14	few	TRBV20-1	TGCAGTGCTAGAGGTGGTAGGGACCCCTACGAGCAGTACTTC	CSARGGRDPYEQYF
TRBD2	TRBJ2-1	13	.	TRBV5-8	TGTGCCAGCAGCCCGGGGGGGTGGGACGATGAGTTCTTC	CASSPGGWDDEFF
TRBD1	TRBJ1-3	16	.	TRBV5-1	TGCGCCAGCAGCTTTGGTCGACAGGGAGATGGGGACACCATATATTTT	CASSFGRQGDGDTIYF
.	TRBJ2-7	14	few	TRBV6-2/TRBV6-3	TGTGCCGGCACTGACCCGGGGAAGACCTACGAGCAGTACTTC	CAGTDPGKTYEQYF
.	TRBJ2-3	14	few	TRBV5-5	TGTGCCAGCAGCTTCGCCGTTGGAACAGATACGCAGTATTTT	CASSFAVGTDTQYF
TRBD1	TRBJ2-2	16	many	TRBV9	TGTGCCAGCAGCGCCCCGGGACAGGAGTACACCGGGGAGCTGTTTTTT	CASSAPGQEYTGELFF
.	TRBJ1-5	13	many	TRBV27	TGTGCCAGCAGTTCAGGGGCTAGGCAGCCCCAGCATTTT	CASSSGARQPQHF
.	TRBJ1-6	15	.	TRBV5-1	TGCGCCAGCAGCTTTAAATCAGAGGGTGGCTCACCCCTCCACTTT	CASSFKSEGGSPLHF
.	TRBJ2-7	15	few	TRBV12-3/TRBV12-4	TGTGCCAGCAGTTTAAAGGGCCTTCAAGGGTACGAGCAGTACTTC	CASSLKGLQGYEQYF
.	TRBJ1-1	15	many	TRBV7-6	TGTGCCAGCAGCTTAGGGGGGACACCGAACACTGAAGCTTTCTTT	CASSLGGTPNTEAFF
.	TRBJ1-4	13	many	TRBV5-8	TGTGCCAGCAGCTCCGGGGGTCATGAAAAACTGTTTTTT	CASSSGGHEKLFF
.	TRBJ1-3	14	many	TRBV5-1	TGCGCCAGCAGCTTGGAAGGGACTGGAAACACCATATATTTT	CASSLEGTGNTIYF
.	TRBJ2-5	14	.	TRBV20-1	TGCAGTGCTAGATGGCAGCGACAGCAAGAGACCCAGTACTTC	CSARWQRQQETQYF
TRBD2	TRBJ2-1	17	.	TRBV4-3	TGCGCCAGCAGCCAAGAGCCTCTAGCGGGAGAGGTATATGAGCAGTTCTTC	CASSQEPLAGEVYEQFF
.	TRBJ2-1	13	few	TRBV7-2	TGTGCCAGCAGCTTCGAGGCGGGCGGTGAGCAGTTCTTC	CASSFEAGGEQFF
TRBD2	TRBJ2-1	16	many	TRBV20-1	TGCAGTGTCGACCCGCGGACTAGCGGGAGTGCGGAGGAGCAGTTCTTC	CSVDPRTSGSAEEQFF
TRBD1	TRBJ2-2	14	few	TRBV5-1	TGCGCCAGCAGCCCGGACAGGGAATTAGGAGAGCTGTTTTTT	CASSPDRELGELFF
.	TRBJ1-4	18	few	TRBV4-2	TGTGCCAGCAGCCAAAACTCGCGGAATACCGCAACTAATGAAAAACTGTTTTTT	CASSQNSRNTATNEKLFF